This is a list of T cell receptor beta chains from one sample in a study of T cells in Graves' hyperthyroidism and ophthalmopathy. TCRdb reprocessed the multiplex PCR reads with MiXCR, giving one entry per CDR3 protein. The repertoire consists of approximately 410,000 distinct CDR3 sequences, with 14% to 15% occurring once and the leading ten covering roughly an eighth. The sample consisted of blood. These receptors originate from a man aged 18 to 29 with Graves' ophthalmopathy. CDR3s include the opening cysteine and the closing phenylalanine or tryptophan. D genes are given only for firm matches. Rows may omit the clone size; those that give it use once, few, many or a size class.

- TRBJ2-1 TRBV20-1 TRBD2 CSAPSGSSSYNEQFF TGCAGTGCTCCTAGCGGGAGTTCGTCCTACAATGAGCAGTTCTTC
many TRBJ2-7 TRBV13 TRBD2 CASTLRREGYEQYF TGTGCCAGCACCCTTAGACGGGAGGGATACGAGCAGTACTTC
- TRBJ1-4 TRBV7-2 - CASTTRADEYEKLFF TGTGCCAGCACCACTAGGGCCGATGAGTACGAAAAACTGTTTTTT
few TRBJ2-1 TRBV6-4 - CASSVTGSSYNEQFF TGTGCCAGCAGTGTTACAGGGAGCTCCTACAATGAGCAGTTCTTC
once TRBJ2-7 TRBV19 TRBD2 CASSSRLAGDSEQYF TGTGCCAGTAGTAGTCGGCTAGCGGGAGATTCCGAGCAGTACTTC
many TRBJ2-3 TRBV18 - CASGEVSDTQYF TGTGCCAGCGGGGAGGTCTCAGATACGCAGTATTTT
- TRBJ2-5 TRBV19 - CASSPRDWQETQYF TGTGCCAGTAGTCCCCGGGACTGGCAAGAGACCCAGTACTTC
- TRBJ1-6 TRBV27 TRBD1 CASSIQGADSPLHF TGTGCCAGCAGTATACAGGGGGCTGATTCACCCCTCCACTTT
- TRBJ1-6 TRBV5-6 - CASSNPQSNNSPLHF TGTGCCAGCTCCAACCCACAATCCAATAATTCACCCCTCCACTTT
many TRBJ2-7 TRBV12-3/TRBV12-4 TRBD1 CASTLTGGADEQYF TGTGCCAGCACCCTGACAGGGGGCGCGGACGAGCAGTACTTC
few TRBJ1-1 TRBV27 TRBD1 CASSGPRRQGDTEAFF TGTGCCAGCAGTGGCCCCCGAAGACAGGGCGACACTGAAGCTTTCTTT
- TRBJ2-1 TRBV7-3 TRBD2 CASSTPGLAGGSNEQFF TGTGCCAGCAGCACCCCGGGACTAGCGGGAGGATCCAATGAGCAGTTCTTC
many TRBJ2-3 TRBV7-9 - CASSLKPYTQYF TGTGCCAGCAGCTTAAAGCCTTATACGCAGTATTTT
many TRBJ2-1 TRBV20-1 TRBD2 CSAWKRGGSSYNEQFF TGCAGTGCTTGGAAGCGGGGGGGGAGCTCCTACAATGAGCAGTTCTTC
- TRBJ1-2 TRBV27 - CATWSYGYTF TGTGCCACCTGGAGCTATGGCTACACCTTC
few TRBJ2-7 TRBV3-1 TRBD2 CASSQDRGISGRASEQYF TGTGCCAGCAGCCAAGACAGGGGGATTAGCGGGAGAGCTAGCGAGCAGTACTTC
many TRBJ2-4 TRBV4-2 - CASSPPGYDNIQYF TGTGCCAGCAGCCCACCGGGCTACGATAACATTCAGTACTTC
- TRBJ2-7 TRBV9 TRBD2 CASSQTSEGPYNEQYF TGTGCCAGCAGCCAGACTAGCGAGGGGCCTTACAATGAGCAGTACTTC
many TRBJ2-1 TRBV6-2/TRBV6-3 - CASSYIRNEQFF TGTGCCAGCAGTTACATCCGCAATGAGCAGTTCTTC
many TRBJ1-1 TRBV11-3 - CASSLGGVNTEAFF TGTGCCAGCAGCTTGGGGGGAGTGAACACTGAAGCTTTCTTT
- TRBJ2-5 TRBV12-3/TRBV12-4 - CASSSPGLVQETQYF TGTGCCAGCAGTTCCCCGGGACTGGTCCAAGAGACCCAGTACTTC
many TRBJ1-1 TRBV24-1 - CATSDPVNTEAFF TGTGCCACCAGTGACCCGGTGAACACTGAAGCTTTCTTT
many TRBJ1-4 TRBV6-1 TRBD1 CATGGQANEKLFF TGTGCCACCGGGGGACAGGCTAATGAAAAACTGTTTTTT
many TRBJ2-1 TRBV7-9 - CASSLLGGRRRNEQFF TGTGCCAGCAGCTTGTTAGGGGGAAGGAGAAGGAATGAGCAGTTCTTC
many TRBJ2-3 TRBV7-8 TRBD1 CASRGQAAPTDTQYF TGTGCCAGCAGGGGACAGGCCGCACCCACAGATACGCAGTATTTT
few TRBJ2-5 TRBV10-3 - CAIRAELGETQYF TGTGCCATCAGGGCGGAGCTGGGTGAGACCCAGTACTTC
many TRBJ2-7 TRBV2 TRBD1 CASRDRANEQYF TGTGCCAGCAGAGACAGGGCAAACGAGCAGTACTTC
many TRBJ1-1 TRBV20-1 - CSAQRRAMNTEAFF TGCAGTGCCCAGCGGCGGGCTATGAACACTGAAGCTTTCTTT
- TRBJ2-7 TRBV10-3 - CAISEAGGAAYEQYF TGTGCCATCAGTGAGGCTGGGGGTGCCGCCTACGAGCAGTACTTC
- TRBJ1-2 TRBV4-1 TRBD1 CASSHRDRGSDGYTF TGCGCCAGCAGCCACCGGGACAGGGGTTCAGATGGCTACACCTTC
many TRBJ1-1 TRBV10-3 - CAISDGSLILNTEAFF TGTGCCATCAGTGACGGCAGTCTGATCTTGAACACTGAAGCTTTCTTT
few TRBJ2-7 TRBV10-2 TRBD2 CASTGLADYEQYF TGCGCCAGCACCGGACTAGCTGACTACGAGCAGTACTTC
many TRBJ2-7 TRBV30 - CAWDLSSYEQYF TGTGCCTGGGACCTAAGTTCCTACGAGCAGTACTTC
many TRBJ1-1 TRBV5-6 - CASSFQGSTEAFF TGTGCCAGCAGCTTCCAGGGTTCTACTGAAGCTTTCTTT
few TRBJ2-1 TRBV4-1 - CASSQELGGQSNEQFF TGCGCCAGCAGCCAAGAATTAGGGGGGCAAAGCAATGAGCAGTTCTTC
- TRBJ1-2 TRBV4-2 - CASSQDLTTVLLRGGYTF TGTGCCAGCAGCCAGGACTTAACGACGGTACTATTAAGAGGAGGCTACACCTTC
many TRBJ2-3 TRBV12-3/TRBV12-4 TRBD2 CASSSGGGVTDTQYF TGTGCCAGCAGTTCTGGGGGAGGGGTGACAGATACGCAGTATTTT
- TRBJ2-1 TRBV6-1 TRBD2 CASSEGLAGGDEQFF TGTGCCAGCAGTGAGGGACTAGCGGGGGGGGATGAGCAGTTCTTC
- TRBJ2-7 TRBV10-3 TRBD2 CAISVSGRGDEQYF TGTGCCATCAGTGTTAGCGGGAGAGGGGACGAGCAGTACTTC
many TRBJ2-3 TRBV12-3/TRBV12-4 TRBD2 CASSLASGGAHTQYF TGTGCCAGCAGTTTAGCTAGCGGGGGGGCACATACGCAGTATTTT
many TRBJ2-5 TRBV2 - CASSSNRVETQYF TGTGCCAGCAGTTCCAACAGGGTTGAGACCCAGTACTTC
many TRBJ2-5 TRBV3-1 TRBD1 CASSRTGTGRYQETQYF TGTGCCAGCAGCCGAACCGGGACAGGACGGTACCAAGAGACCCAGTACTTC
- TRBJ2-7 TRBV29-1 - CSALGSYEQYF TGCAGCGCCCTTGGCTCCTACGAGCAGTACTTC